The 26 T cell receptor beta chains below all came from one sample that was sequenced in a study of beta chain features in type 1 diabetes. Points from the study as a whole: For Type 1 diabetes patients, all four CD4+ subsets carried TCRB CDR3s that were moderately but significantly shorter.

TCRB transcripts that were expressed got sequenced, as all of the isolated RNA had been reverse transcribed. Sequenced by immunoSEQ multiplex PCR; TCRdb stores in-frame clones only, minus some. The sample shows about 190,000 clones, about 8% of them seen only once. For these receptors, no antigen is known. Sequenced material: central memory CD4+ T cells from blood. These receptors originate from a woman aged 40 to 55 with type 1 diabetes.

In regard to this clone: Distinct nucleotide sequences in the sample also encode this CDR3. The chain carries TRBV18 and TRBJ2-1, with TRBD1 matching over 9 bases. J lost 6 bases, V lost 3 bases, and 6 bases had no gene match. This CDR3 has 15 residues. The germline CDR1 and CDR2 sequences are KGHSH and LQKENI. The CDR3 DNA reads as TGTGCCAGCTCACCTCCGGGACAGGGCGGCAATGAGCAGTTCTTC. Its protein is CASSPPGQGGNEQFF.

This clone showed up just a few times. This chain links TRBV29-1 with TRBJ1-1; tentative D call: TRBD1 (6 bases). V lost 5 bases, J lost 0 bases, and 10 bases lay in between. There are 13 residues in the CDR3. Looked up from germline, CDR1 is SQVTM and CDR2 is ANQGSEA. CDR3 sequence reads: CSVSGQLNTEAFF. In DNA, the CDR3 is TGCAGCGTTTCTGGACAGTTGAACACTGAAGCTTTCTTT.

The chain links TRBV7-9 to TRBJ1-5; weak D call: TRBD1 (5 bases). Germline lookup yields CDR1 SEHNR and CDR2 FQNEAQ (reference sequence). The CDR3 consists of 12 residues. The ends were cut back, 5 bases at V and 5 bases at J, with 7 bases in the middle. The CDR3 loop reads CASSLTDQPQHF. For the CDR3, the DNA is TGTGCCAGCAGCCTGACAGATCAGCCCCAGCATTTT.

This clone came up a few times. V and J are TRBV2 and TRBJ2-1; 9 bases are shared with TRBD2. The V gene end was trimmed by 8 bases and the J gene end by 0 bases; junction bases not matched to a gene: 2. The CDR3 has 14 residues. Germline CDR1 reads SNHLY; CDR2 reads FYNNEI. The CDR3 region is CASFSGSSYNEQFF. CDR3 nucleotide sequence: TGTGCCAGCTTTAGCGGGAGCTCCTACAATGAGCAGTTCTTC. Based on the CDR3 plus reference TRBV2 and TRBJ2-1, the full variable domain is EPEVTQTPSHQVTQMGQEVILRCVPISNHLYFYWYRQILGQKVEFLVSFYNNEISEKSEIFDDQFSVERPDGSNFTLKIRSTKLEDSAMYFCASFSGSSYNEQFFGPGTRLTVL.

The sample holds a few counts of this clone. V gene TRBV7-3 combines with J gene TRBJ2-6; a possible D gene is TRBD1 (5 bases). CDR3 length equals 14 residues. The V gene lost 4 bases and the J gene lost 2 bases, with 6 bases spanning the gap. Germline lookup yields CDR1 SGHTA and CDR2 FQGTGA. This CDR3 reads CASSSRAGANVLTF. The CDR3 DNA reads as TGTGCCAGCAGCTCCAGGGCTGGGGCCAACGTCCTGACTTTC.

Worth noting for this clone: The same CDR3 arises from other DNA sequences in this sample as well. This chain uses TRBV5-1 with TRBJ2-7; tentative D call: TRBD2 (7 bases). Germline values: CDR1 SGHRS, CDR2 YFSETQ. The CDR3 consists of 14 residues. V lost 1 base, J lost 2 bases, and 10 bases lay in between. CDR3 residues: CASSLTGTTYEQYF. CDR3 nucleotide sequence: TGCGCCAGCAGCTTGACAGGGACTACCTACGAGCAGTACTTC. The complete variable domain, with remaining parts taken from reference TRBV5-1 and TRBJ2-7, reads KAGVTQTPRYLIKTRGQQVTLSCSPISGHRSVSWYQQTPGQGLQFLFEYFSETQRNKGNFPGRFSGRQFSNSRSEMNVSTLELGDSALYLCASSLTGTTYEQYFGPGTRLTVT.

This clone was observed a handful of times. The rearrangement links TRBV2 to TRBJ1-6; D may be TRBD1 (6 bases). The CDR3 spans 15 residues. Germline CDR1 is SNHLY and CDR2 is FYNNEI. V was cut by 8 bases and J by 7 bases, with 18 bases left in between. The CDR3 region is CASAARDTWNSPLHF. Written as DNA, the CDR3 is TGTGCCAGCGCAGCCCGGGACACCTGGAATTCACCCCTCCACTTT.

This clone occurred a few times. V usage is TRBV18 and J usage is TRBJ1-1; 9 bases match TRBD1. V shed 6 bases, J shed 4 bases, and the junction held 9 bases outside the gene matches. The CDR3 spans 15 residues. Germline V lookup: CDR1 KGHSH, CDR2 LQKENI. Here the CDR3 reads CASSTETGGRTEAFF. In nucleotides, the CDR3 is TGTGCCAGCTCGACAGAGACAGGGGGTCGCACTGAAGCTTTCTTT. The full variable domain, with the rest looked up from reference TRBV18 and TRBJ1-1, is NAGVMQNPRHLVRRRGQEARLRCSPMKGHSHVYWYRQLPEEGLKFMVYLQKENIIDESGMPKERFSAEFPKEGPSILRIQQVVRGDSAAYFCASSTETGGRTEAFFGQGTRLTVV.

This chain connects TRBV28 to TRBJ2-5, with 7 bases matching TRBD1. This CDR3 has 14 amino acids. Germline CDR1 reads MDHEN; CDR2 reads SYDVKM. The V gene end was trimmed by 7 bases and the J gene end by 7 bases; junction bases not matched to a gene: 12. The DNA of the CDR3 is TGTGCCAGCAAAGAGACAGGGTCAAGATGGACCCAGTACTTC. It is translated as CASKETGSRWTQYF.

This clone was detected a few times. The V gene is TRBV5-4, the J gene TRBJ2-1, with D unresolved. There are 14 residues in the CDR3. In germline, CDR1 is SGHNT, CDR2 YYREEE (reference sequence). V was cut by 4 bases and J by 8 bases, with 16 bases left in between. The CDR3 reads CASSAGNNGYEQFF. The CDR3 coding sequence is TGTGCCAGCAGCGCCGGCAACAACGGGTATGAGCAGTTCTTC.

The chain joins TRBV27 to TRBJ2-2; D possibly corresponds to TRBD2 (6 bases). CDR3 length: 14 residues. Deletions cut 4 bases from V and 2 bases from J, with 8 bases between. The germline gives CDR1 MNHEY, CDR2 SMNVEV (reference sequence). The CDR3 reads CASSWDFNTGELFF. The DNA of the CDR3 is TGTGCCAGCAGTTGGGACTTCAACACCGGGGAGCTGTTTTTT.

This clone was detected only a few times. The chain combines TRBV15 with TRBJ2-7; 8 nucleotides match TRBD2. CDR3 length: 14 amino acids. From germline, CDR1 is LNHNV and CDR2 YYDKDF (reference sequence). V gave up 4 bases and J gave up 7 bases; unmatched junction bases: 9. The CDR3 protein is CATSTHSGGVEQYF. CDR3 nucleotide sequence: TGTGCCACCAGCACACACAGCGGGGGAGTGGAGCAGTACTTC.

This rearrangement joins TRBV6-5 to TRBJ1-1; perhaps TRBD1 as D (5 bases). Germline V lookup: CDR1 MNHEY, CDR2 SVGAGI. The CDR3 totals 15 residues. V was shortened by 0 bases and J by 0 bases, with 8 bases between the two germline ends. As DNA, the CDR3 is TGTGCCAGCAGTTACTCGGGGGGTTTGAACACTGAAGCTTTCTTT. Translation gives CASSYSGGLNTEAFF.

The chain joins TRBV28 to TRBJ1-4, with 9 positions matching TRBD1. CDR1 is MDHEN, CDR2 SYDVKM, per germline. The CDR3 spans 14 residues. The V segment lost 5 bases and the J segment 7 bases; nucleotides outside the gene matches: 5. CDR3 loop: CASSNRGLVEKLFF. Here the CDR3 DNA reads TGTGCCAGCAGTAACAGGGGGCTCGTTGAAAAACTGTTTTTT.

This clone was counted only a few times. The genes are TRBV29-1 and TRBJ2-5; D perhaps matches TRBD1 (5 bases). CDR1 is SQVTM, CDR2 ANQGSEA, per germline. There are 10 residues in the CDR3. The V end lost 6 bases, the J end lost 4 bases, and 6 bases lay between the germline ends. CDR3 nucleotide sequence: TGCAGCGTGGGGCGAGAGACCCAGTACTTC. Translation gives CSVGRETQYF.

This clone was detected a few times. This chain uses TRBV10-3 with TRBJ1-2; no clear D gene. The germline V gene encodes CDR1 ENHRY and CDR2 SYGVKD. The CDR3 covers 16 residues. V was cut by 0 bases and J by 7 bases, with 18 bases left in between. The CDR3: CAISESGVRRSLGYTF. As DNA, the CDR3 is TGTGCCATCAGTGAGTCCGGGGTCAGGCGGTCTCTTGGCTACACCTTC.

V gene TRBV28 combines with J gene TRBJ1-1; unclear D gene. The CDR3 has 11 residues. CDR1 MDHEN and CDR2 SYDVKM come from the germline V gene. Trimming removed 3 bases from V and 11 bases from J, with 10 bases in between. The CDR3 coding sequence is TGTGCCAGCAGTTTCGAGGTTTGGGCTTTCTTT. Translating gives CASSFEVWAFF.

This chain uses TRBV7-8 with TRBJ2-7, with D tentatively TRBD2 (6 bases). The CDR3 is 14 residues long. V was clipped by 0 bases and J by 7 bases, with 13 bases between them. Germline loops: CDR1 SGHVS, CDR2 FQNEAQ. The CDR3, as DNA: TGTGCCAGCAGCTTAGCCCGGGACTTTCGGGAGCAGTACTTC. This gives the protein CASSLARDFREQYF.

The chain joins TRBV5-1 to TRBJ2-5; 8 positions agree with TRBD2. Germline V gives CDR1 SGHRS, CDR2 YFSETQ. The CDR3 is 14 amino acids. V dropped 4 bases and J dropped 2; count of bases not matched to a gene: 4. In DNA, the CDR3 is TGCGCCAGCAGCGCAGCGGGGGCTCAAGAGACCCAGTACTTC. It specifies CASSAAGAQETQYF.

This clone turned up a few times. The chain joins TRBV30 to TRBJ2-7, with 8 bases matching TRBD1. The germline V gene has CDR1 GTSNPN and CDR2 SVGIG (reference sequence). The V segment lost 2 bases and the J segment 5 bases; nucleotides outside the gene matches: 11. This CDR3 has 15 amino acids. The CDR3 loop is CAWSREQGGHHEQYF. DNA for the CDR3: TGTGCCTGGAGTCGCGAACAGGGGGGACACCACGAGCAGTACTTC.

This rearrangement joins TRBV19 to TRBJ2-5, with 8 bases lining up with TRBD1. The ends lost 8 bases at V and 7 bases at J; junction bases unmatched: 12. Germline V gene sequence: CDR1 LNHDA, CDR2 SQIVND (reference sequence). This CDR3 has 14 residues. The CDR3 protein is CASSIGQGVATQYF. CDR3 nucleotides: TGTGCCAGTTCGATTGGACAGGGAGTTGCGACCCAGTACTTC.

About this clone itself: One end of the junction does not line up with germline, which may come from a read error. Other nucleotide sequences from this sample produce the same CDR3. The chain is built from TRBV30 and TRBJ1-2; 7 bases are a match to TRBD1. CDR1 and CDR2 (germline): GTSNPN, SVGIG (reference sequence). The CDR3 is 12 residues long. The CDR3 bases are TGTGCCTGGGGGGGGACAGACTATGGCTACACTTTC. It codes for CAWGGTDYGYTF.

The chain combines TRBV4-3 with TRBJ2-1, with D possibly matching TRBD2 (5 bases). The CDR3 covers 15 residues. The germline V and J ends were trimmed by 0 bases and 3 bases, with 9 bases remaining between them. Per germline, CDR1 LGHNA and CDR2 YSLEER. CDR3 nucleotide sequence: TGCGCCAGCAGCCAAGAGAGGACTTTCTACAATGAGCAGTTCTTC. Translating gives CASSQERTFYNEQFF.

V gene TRBV19 combines with J gene TRBJ2-3; 10 positions match TRBD1. CDR3 length: 14 residues. CDR1 LNHDA and CDR2 SQIVND come from the germline V gene (reference sequence). V was pared by 8 bases and J by 5 bases, with 7 bases of the junction left unmatched. CDR3 DNA sequence: TGTGCCAGTGCGGGACAGGGGAGAGTAGATACGCAGTATTTT. Translated: CASAGQGRVDTQYF.

This clone was seen more than once but under ten times. This chain connects TRBV30 to TRBJ2-5; D gene ambiguous. Germline assignment: CDR1 GTSNPN and CDR2 SVGIG (reference sequence). The CDR3 consists of 12 residues. Trimming took 5 bases from V and 4 from J, leaving 11 bases between them. The chain's CDR3 is CAWAPLRETQYF. CDR3 sequence (DNA): TGTGCCTGGGCCCCCCTTAGAGAGACCCAGTACTTC. The full variable domain, in which reference TRBV30 and TRBJ2-5 provide the parts outside the CDR3, is SQTIHQWPATLVQPVGSPLSLECTVEGTSNPNLYWYRQAAGRGLQLLFYSVGIGQISSEVPQNLSASRPQDRQFILSSKKLLLSDSGFYLCAWAPLRETQYFGPGTRLLVL.

This chain joins TRBV28 and TRBJ2-7; 13 bases match TRBD2. CDR3 size: 15 residues. Trimming took 6 bases from V and 3 from J; bases not matched to a gene: 5. CDR1 and CDR2 from the germline V gene are MDHEN and SYDVKM. The CDR3 sequence is CASSRLAGGLYEQYF. The CDR3 nucleotides read TGTGCCAGCAGCCGACTAGCGGGAGGCCTCTACGAGCAGTACTTC.